A single sample is the source of the 9 T cell receptor beta chains below, sequenced in a study of response to subunit inactivated influenza vaccine. TCRdb called the RT-PCR reads again in MiXCR, with one record for every CDR3 protein. The sample records 560,000 or so distinct CDR3 sequences, approximately 7.6% being singletons. Sequenced here: PBMCs from blood, sampled about 23 months after vaccination. The receptors shown here come from a man aged 45 to 70 who received an inactivated influenza vaccine.

This clonotype appeared many times. The chain has TRBV11-1 and TRBJ1-1; D gene unclear. V was shortened by 6 bases and J by 0 bases, with 11 bases between the two germline ends. Per the germline V gene, CDR1 is SGHAT and CDR2 is FQDESV (reference sequence). The CDR3 runs to 14 residues. CDR3 nucleotide sequence: TGTGCCAGCAGTCTTAGGGTATTGAACACTGAAGCTTTCTTT. Translating it yields CASSLRVLNTEAFF. Drawing the rest from reference TRBV11-1 and TRBJ1-1, the complete variable domain is EAEVAQSPRYKITEKSQAVAFWCDPISGHATLYWYRQILGQGPELLVQFQDESVVDDSQLPKDRFSAERLKGVDSTLKIQPAELGDSAMYLCASSLRVLNTEAFFGQGTRLTVV.

Ten or more counts support this clonotype. The rearrangement joins TRBV12-3 or TRBV12-4 to TRBJ1-5, with 8 bases matching TRBD1. Germline trimming cut 5 bases from V and 1 base from J; bases unmatched to any gene: 7. This CDR3 has 16 residues. CDR3 residues: CASSQSDRASNQPQHF. The CDR3 nucleotides read TGTGCCAGCAGTCAGTCGGACAGGGCCAGCAATCAGCCCCAGCATTTT.

This clonotype was detected ten times or more. The chain joins TRBV7-9 to TRBJ1-1, with D possibly matching TRBD1 (5 bases). Between the trimmed V and J ends, which lost 6 bases and 11 bases, there was a span of 10 bases. The germline gives CDR1 SEHNR, CDR2 FQNEAQ (reference sequence). The CDR3 runs to 10 residues. CDR3 region: CASSPGGAFF. CDR3 nucleotides: TGTGCCAGCAGTCCGGGGGGGGCTTTCTTT.

This clonotype was detected ten times or more. The chain combines TRBV6-2 or TRBV6-3 with TRBJ1-5; D unresolved. Trimming stripped 7 bases from V and 3 bases from J, with 13 bases between. The CDR3 runs to 14 residues. Germline assignment: CDR1 MNHEY and CDR2 SVGEGT. The CDR3 nucleotides read TGTGCCAGCACGGCTACCTGGGACAATCAGCCCCAGCATTTT. This codes for CASTATWDNQPQHF.

The rearrangement links TRBV20-1 to TRBJ2-1; TRBD2 might be the D (6 bases). CDR3 length: 16 amino acids. The V gene's germline CDR1 is DFQATT and CDR2 SNEGSKA (reference sequence). V lost 5 bases, J lost 2 bases, and 19 bases lay in between. The CDR3 sequence: CSAGLPPTSTYNEQFF. CDR3 sequence (DNA): TGCAGTGCTGGGTTGCCCCCCACTAGCACCTACAATGAGCAGTTCTTC.

This clonotype was observed many times. The rearrangement uses TRBV25-1 and TRBJ1-1, with unresolved D. Germline values: CDR1 MGHDK, CDR2 SYGVNS. This CDR3 has 13 residues. Trimming shortened V by 0 bases and J by 1 base, and 3 bases separated the two germline ends. The CDR3 nucleotides read TGTGCCAGCAGTGAATATGAGAACACTGAAGCTTTCTTT. Translating gives CASSEYENTEAFF.

This clonotype was counted at least ten times. J is TRBJ2-7 and V is TRBV29-1; weak D call: TRBD1 (6 bases). Germline V lookup: CDR1 SQVTM, CDR2 ANQGSEA. CDR3 length: 12 residues. V shed 6 bases and J shed 0 bases, with 9 bases lying between them. In DNA, the CDR3 is TGCAGCGTGGGGGACAACTCCTACGAGCAGTACTTC. Translated: CSVGDNSYEQYF.

This clonotype was detected ten times or more. V usage is TRBV20-1 and J usage is TRBJ2-3; D call uncertain. The germline V gene encodes CDR1 DFQATT and CDR2 SNEGSKA (reference sequence). The CDR3 spans 13 residues. Trimming shortened V by 6 bases and J by 1 base, and 11 bases separated the two germline ends. The CDR3: CSARPSGTDTQYF. The CDR3 bases are TGCAGTGCCCGACCCTCAGGCACAGATACGCAGTATTTT.

The J gene is TRBJ2-5, the V gene TRBV27; D unclear. Germline V gene data show CDR1 as MNHEY and CDR2 as SMNVEV (reference sequence). Trimming pared 3 bases from V and 2 bases from J, leaving 10 bases between. This CDR3 region has 14 residues. CDR3 nucleotides: TGTGCCAGCAGTTTTAGTCGGTGGCAAGAGACCCAGTACTTC. This sequence encodes CASSFSRWQETQYF.